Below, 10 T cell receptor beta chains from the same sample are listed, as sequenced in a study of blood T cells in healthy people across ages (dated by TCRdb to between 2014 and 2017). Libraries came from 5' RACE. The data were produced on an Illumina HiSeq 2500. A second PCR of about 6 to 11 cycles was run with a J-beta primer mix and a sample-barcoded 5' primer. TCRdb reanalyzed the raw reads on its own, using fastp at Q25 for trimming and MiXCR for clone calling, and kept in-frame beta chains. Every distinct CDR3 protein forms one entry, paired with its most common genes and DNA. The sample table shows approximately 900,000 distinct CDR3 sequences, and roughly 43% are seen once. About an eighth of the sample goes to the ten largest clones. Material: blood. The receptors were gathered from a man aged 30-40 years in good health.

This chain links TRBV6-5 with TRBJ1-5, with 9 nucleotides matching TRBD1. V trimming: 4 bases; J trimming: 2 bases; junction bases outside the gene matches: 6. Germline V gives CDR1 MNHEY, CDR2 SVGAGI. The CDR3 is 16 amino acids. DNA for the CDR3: TGTGCCAGCAGTTTTCTGGACAGGGGAGGCAATCAGCCCCAGCATTTT. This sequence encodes CASSFLDRGGNQPQHF.

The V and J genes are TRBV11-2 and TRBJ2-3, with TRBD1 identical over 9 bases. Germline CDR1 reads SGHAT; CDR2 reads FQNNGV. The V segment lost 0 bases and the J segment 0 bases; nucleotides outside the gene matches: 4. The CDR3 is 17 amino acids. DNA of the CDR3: TGTGCCAGCAGCTTAGACGGGGACAGGGCTAGCACAGATACGCAGTATTTT. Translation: CASSLDGDRASTDTQYF.

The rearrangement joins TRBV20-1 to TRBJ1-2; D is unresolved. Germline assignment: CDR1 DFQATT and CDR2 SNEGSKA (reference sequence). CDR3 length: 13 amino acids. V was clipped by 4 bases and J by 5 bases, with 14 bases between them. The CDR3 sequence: CSANSPGGYGYTF. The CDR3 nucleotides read TGCAGTGCTAATTCTCCTGGCGGGTATGGCTACACCTTC.

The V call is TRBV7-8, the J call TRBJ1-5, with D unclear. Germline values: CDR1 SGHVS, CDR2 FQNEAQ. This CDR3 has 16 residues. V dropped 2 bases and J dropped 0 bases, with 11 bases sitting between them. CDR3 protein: CASSLSVGNSNQPQHF. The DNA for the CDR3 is TGTGCCAGCAGCTTATCTGTGGGCAATAGCAATCAGCCCCAGCATTTT.

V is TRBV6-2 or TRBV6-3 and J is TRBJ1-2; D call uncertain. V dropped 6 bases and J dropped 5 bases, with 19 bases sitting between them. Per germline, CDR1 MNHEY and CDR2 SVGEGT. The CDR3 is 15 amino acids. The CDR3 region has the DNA TGTGCCAGCAGATCCCCGGCAGGTGCGCTATATGGCTACACCTTC. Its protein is CASRSPAGALYGYTF.

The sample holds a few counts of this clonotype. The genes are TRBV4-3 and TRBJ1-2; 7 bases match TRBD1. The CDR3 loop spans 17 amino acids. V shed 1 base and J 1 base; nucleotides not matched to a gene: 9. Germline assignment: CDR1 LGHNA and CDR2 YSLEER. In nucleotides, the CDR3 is TGCGCCAGCAGCCAAGGAACAGGGGACGCCCTTAACTATGGCTACACCTTC. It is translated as CASSQGTGDALNYGYTF.

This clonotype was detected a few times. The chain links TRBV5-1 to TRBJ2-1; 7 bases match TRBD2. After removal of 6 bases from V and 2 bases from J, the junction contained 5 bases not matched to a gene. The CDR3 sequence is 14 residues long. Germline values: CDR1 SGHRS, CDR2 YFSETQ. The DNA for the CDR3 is TGCGCCAGCACCGTAGCGGGCACCTACAATGAGCAGTTCTTC. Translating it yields CASTVAGTYNEQFF.

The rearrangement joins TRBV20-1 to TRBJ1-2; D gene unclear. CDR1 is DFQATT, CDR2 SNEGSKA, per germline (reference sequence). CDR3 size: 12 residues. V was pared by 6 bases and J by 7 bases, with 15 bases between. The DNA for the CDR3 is TGCAGTGCACCCGTCAGAACTCTTGGCTACACCTTC. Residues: CSAPVRTLGYTF.

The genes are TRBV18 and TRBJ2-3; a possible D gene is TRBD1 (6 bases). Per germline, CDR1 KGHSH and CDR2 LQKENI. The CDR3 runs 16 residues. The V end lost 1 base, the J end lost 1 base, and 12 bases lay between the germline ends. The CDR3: CASSPRIEGGTDTQYF. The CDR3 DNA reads TGTGCCAGCTCACCACGTATTGAGGGGGGCACAGATACGCAGTATTTT.

DNA for the CDR3: TGTGCCAGCAGCGCCACCGGGACTCTCTTCGATGAGCAGTTCTTC. Protein product: CASSATGTLFDEQFF. The V gene is TRBV9, the J gene TRBJ2-1, with D possibly being TRBD2 (6 bases). The length of the CDR3 is 15 residues. Germline loops: CDR1 SGDLS, CDR2 YYNGEE. Trimming left V 3 bases short and J 8 bases short, with 18 bases between.